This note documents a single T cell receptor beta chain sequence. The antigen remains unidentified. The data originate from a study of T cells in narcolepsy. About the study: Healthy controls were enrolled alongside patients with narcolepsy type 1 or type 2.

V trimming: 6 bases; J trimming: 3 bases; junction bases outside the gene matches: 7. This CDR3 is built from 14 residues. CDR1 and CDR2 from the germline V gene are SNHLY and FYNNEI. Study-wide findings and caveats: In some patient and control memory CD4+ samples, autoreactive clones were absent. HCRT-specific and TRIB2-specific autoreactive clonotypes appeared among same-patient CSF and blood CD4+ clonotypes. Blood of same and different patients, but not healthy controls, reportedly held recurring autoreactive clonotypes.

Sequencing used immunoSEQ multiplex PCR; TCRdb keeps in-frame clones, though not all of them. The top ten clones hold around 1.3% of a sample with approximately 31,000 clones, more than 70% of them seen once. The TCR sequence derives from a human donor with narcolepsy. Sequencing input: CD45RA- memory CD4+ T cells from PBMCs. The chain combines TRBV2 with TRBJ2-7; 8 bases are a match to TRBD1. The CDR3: CASRVTGGNYEQYF. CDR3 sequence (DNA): TGTGCCAGCAGAGTAACAGGGGGGAACTACGAGCAGTACTTC.